This section outlines one T cell receptor (beta chain) sequence together with its context. Trimming removed 7 bases from V and 3 bases from J; junction bases left unmatched: 2. Per germline, CDR1 SQVTM and CDR2 ANQGSEA. This CDR3 spans 12 amino acids. These data originate in a study of blood T cell repertoires in COVID-19. Study-level background: The analysed material was cDNA or gDNA that came from T cells, B-cell-depleted T cells, or PBMCs.

Recruitment covered about two dozen US areas and drew participants whose ages spanned roughly 18 to 89 years. Profiled with immunoSEQ multiplex PCR; TCRdb holds only in-frame clones, not every one. The sample yields some 250,000 clones, 91% seen once. The receptor was derived from a human donor in a cohort exposed to, infected with or recovered from COVID-19 (not recorded which). The donor label of this sample is uncertain. The J gene is TRBJ2-5, the V gene TRBV29-1; 10 nucleotides line up with TRBD2. The sequenced material came from PBMCs or T cells enriched from blood (not recorded which). In DNA form, the CDR3 reads TGCAGCGCGAGCGGGGGGGAAGAGACCCAGTACTTC. Protein: CSASGGEETQYF.